A single T cell receptor (beta chain) is shown here with its context. The antigen is unknown. This sample was included in a study of regulatory dendritic cells for organ transplantation. Memory T cells were CD45RO+, naive were CD45RA+, sorted by FACS. Assay: immunoSEQ multiplex PCR; the TCRdb copy retains only in-frame clones and omits some. The repertoire holds roughly 34,000 clones, roughly nine tenths seen once, with 0.05% to 0.07% in the top ten. Whole-study results and caveats: Memory CD8+ T cells were the most oligoclonal; naive cells were highly diverse.

Per germline, CDR1 LNHDA and CDR2 SQIVND (reference sequence). The CDR3 is 14 amino acids. Unmatched junction bases numbered 4, after V lost 8 bases and J lost 6 bases. This receptor was taken from a human donor in good health. The rearrangement joins TRBV19 to TRBJ2-1; 13 positions agree with TRBD2. The material sequenced was naive CD4+ T cells from blood. This sample's subset: CD45RA+ naive T cells. CDR3 DNA: TGTGCCAGTTCTACTAGCGGGGGGGCCAATGAGCAGTTCTTC. Translating it yields CASSTSGGANEQFF. Full variable domain (missing parts from reference TRBV19 and TRBJ2-1): DGGITQSPKYLFRKEGQNVTLSCEQNLNHDAMYWYRQDPGQGLRLIYYSQIVNDFQKGDIAEGYSVSREKKESFPLTVTSAQKNPTAFYLCASSTSGGANEQFFGPGTRLTVL.